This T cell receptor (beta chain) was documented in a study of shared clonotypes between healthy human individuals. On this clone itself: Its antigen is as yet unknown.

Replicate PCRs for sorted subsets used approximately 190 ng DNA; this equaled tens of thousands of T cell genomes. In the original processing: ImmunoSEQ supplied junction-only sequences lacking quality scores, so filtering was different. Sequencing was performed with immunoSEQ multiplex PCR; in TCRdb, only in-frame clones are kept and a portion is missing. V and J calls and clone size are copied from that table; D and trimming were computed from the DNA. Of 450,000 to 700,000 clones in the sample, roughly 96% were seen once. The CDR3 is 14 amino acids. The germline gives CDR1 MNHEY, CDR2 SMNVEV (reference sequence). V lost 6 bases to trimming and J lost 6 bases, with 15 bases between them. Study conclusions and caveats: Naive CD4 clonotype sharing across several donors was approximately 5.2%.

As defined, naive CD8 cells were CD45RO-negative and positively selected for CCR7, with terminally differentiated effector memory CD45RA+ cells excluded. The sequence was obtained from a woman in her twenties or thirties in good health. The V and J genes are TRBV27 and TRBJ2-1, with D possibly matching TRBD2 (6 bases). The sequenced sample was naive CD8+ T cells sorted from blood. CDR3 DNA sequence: TGTGCCAGCAGCTTACCGACTAGGGTCAATGAGCAGTTCTTC. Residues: CASSLPTRVNEQFF.